This T cell receptor beta chain was sequenced during a study of blood T cell repertoires in COVID-19 (dated by TCRdb to between 2020 and 2021). Study-level background: Samples covering the acute and convalescent phases of COVID-19 were provided by collaborators in the United States, Italy and Spain. Sample metadata almost always included a de-identified subject ID, COVID-19 status, age in years and sex. Deeply sampled blood TCRbeta repertoires from subjects exposed to, actively infected with, or recovered from COVID-19 were included in the dataset. Where HLA class I and class II types were available, the types were taken from metadata supplied by the sample provider, not from assay-based typing. The prospective study material was composed of cDNA or gDNA derived from T cells, B-cell-depleted T cells, or PBMCs. Samples were obtained from the ongoing ImmuneRACE study (first 160 participants) and from some 1,300 subjects provided by 6 global collaborators. A freely available public database, intended as a resource for researchers studying the immune response to SARS-CoV-2, is where the repertoires were released.

The CDR3 has 15 amino acids, counting the end cysteine and phenylalanine. The only DNA kept is the CDR3, 45 bases in frame from the first base. Trimming leaves V shorter by 4 bases and J shorter by 7 bases, with the junction holding 6 bases beyond the gene matches. Looking up the germline V gene yields CDR1 LGHNA and CDR2 YSLEER. Overall study outcomes, separate from this receptor: Clinical and demographic metadata were provided uncurated, with the amount varying by source and participant.

Collaborating institutions collected whole blood in K2EDTA tubes following their own protocols. For TCRbeta analysis, collaborators shipped samples as frozen whole blood, isolated PBMCs, or DNA extracted from either of those sample types. As for this clone: This clone's antigen is unknown. No base quality information exists; no much larger clone differs at one position.

The immunoSEQ Assay, a bias-controlled multiplex PCR, was used to amplify TCRbeta CDR3 regions from genomic DNA. The authors processed their data as follows. The number of nucleated cells in each sample was estimated from the amplification of reference gene primers within the assay. Sequence reads were collapsed and filtered to measure the absolute abundance of every unique TCRbeta CDR3 rearrangement. For each sample, productive Simpson clonality was calculated as the square root of Simpson's diversity index over productive rearrangements. TCRdb's version of the immuneACCESS table is confined to in-frame rearrangements and falls short of the full clone set. An unresolved V gene accounts for under half of the shortfall where checked; the remainder is of unknown origin. D and trimming were read from the DNA, whereas the V and J calls and clone size are those reported in that table. In this sample the table shows 250,000 to 350,000 clones, 75% to 90% of which occur a single time. Around 12% of the sample is held by the ten biggest clonotypes.

The sequence derives from a woman aged 55-69 years with acute or convalescent COVID-19. The chain uses TRBV4-3 and TRBJ2-2, with 10 bases aligning to TRBD1. The sequencing input was peripheral blood. The DNA sequence is TGCGCCAGCAGCCGAGACAGGGGGCTGGGCGGGGAGCTGTTTTTT. Its product reads: CASSRDRGLGGELFF.